A selection of T cell receptor beta chains follows, all from one sample in a study of breast tumors, draining lymph nodes, adjacent tissues. One entry per CDR3 protein, called by TCRdb with MiXCR from the multiplex PCR reads. This sample has about 220,000 distinct CDR3 sequences, with under 35% found just once. Source material: axillary lymph node tissue. Receptor source: a female donor with breast cancer. Some clones in this sample may be carry-over from other donors' samples. The CDR3 runs from the conserved cysteine through the conserved F or W. D genes are given only for firm matches. The size of a clone is reported for some rows only, either as once, few or many, or as a class for expanded clones.

TRBD1,TRBJ2-7,many,TRBV7-2,CASSLRTGDSVISYEQYF,TGTGCCAGCAGCTTAAGGACAGGCGATAGTGTTATATCCTACGAGCAGTACTTC
NA,TRBJ2-7,NA,TRBV7-2,CASSLAHTQDEQYF,TGTGCCAGCAGCTTAGCGCATACGCAAGACGAGCAGTACTTC
NA,TRBJ1-1,NA,TRBV2,CASNSGWGAFF,TGTGCCAGCAATTCAGGGTGGGGAGCTTTCTTT
NA,TRBJ1-3,NA,TRBV5-1,CATTTGRANYGYTIYF,TGCGCCACCACGACGGGAAGGGCTAACTATGGCTACACCATATATTTT
NA,TRBJ1-2,many,TRBV5-1,CASSLGGFYGYTF,TGCGCCAGCAGCTTGGGCGGCTTCTATGGCTACACCTTC
NA,TRBJ2-3,many,TRBV9,CATSPGGMITDTQYF,TGTGCCACCTCCCCGGGGGGCATGATCACAGATACGCAGTATTTT
NA,TRBJ1-2,many,TRBV29-1,CSAFGGGWDYGYTF,TGCAGCGCCTTTGGGGGGGGCTGGGACTATGGCTACACCTTC
NA,TRBJ2-7,NA,TRBV3-1,CASSQAPGSYEQYF,TGTGCCAGCAGCCAAGCTCCGGGATCCTACGAGCAGTACTTC
NA,TRBJ2-7,few,TRBV28,CASSLKLGAGSSYEQYF,TGTGCCAGCAGTTTAAAATTGGGGGCGGGGTCCTCCTACGAGCAGTACTTC
TRBD1,TRBJ1-2,many,TRBV7-2,CASSPRTGSNYGYTF,TGTGCCAGCAGCCCCAGGACAGGGTCGAACTATGGCTACACCTTC
NA,TRBJ1-2,NA,TRBV20-1,CSAPQPNYGSPF,TGCAGTGCTCCCCAACCCAACTATGGCTCCCCCTTC
TRBD2,TRBJ2-1,many,TRBV10-2,CASSTSAEQFF,TGCGCCAGCAGCACTAGCGCCGAGCAGTTCTTC
NA,TRBJ1-3,once,TRBV5-6,CASSLDGTGNTIYF,TGTGCCAGCAGCTTGGATGGGACTGGAAACACCATATATTTT
NA,TRBJ2-7,NA,TRBV29-1,CSSQGGGRYEQYF,TGCAGCAGTCAAGGGGGGGGACGCTACGAGCAGTACTTC
NA,TRBJ2-7,many,TRBV19,CASSISSSYEQYF,TGTGCCAGTAGTATCAGTAGCTCCTACGAGCAGTACTTC
NA,TRBJ1-2,many,TRBV5-6,CASSLRGGYTF,TGTGCCAGCAGCTTGAGGGGAGGCTACACCTTC
NA,TRBJ1-2,NA,TRBV12-5,CASGSRGSKYGYTF,TGTGCTAGTGGTTCACGGGGGTCAAAGTATGGCTACACCTTC
NA,TRBJ1-1,NA,TRBV14,CASSPTGKLNTEAFF,TGTGCCAGCAGCCCCACAGGGAAACTGAACACTGAAGCTTTCTTT
NA,TRBJ1-6,many,TRBV28,CASSAPGYNSPLHF,TGTGCCAGCAGTGCGCCGGGATATAATTCACCCCTCCACTTT
TRBD1,TRBJ2-2,many,TRBV24-1,CATSDLTGKAPSTGELFF,TGTGCCACCAGTGACCTGACAGGGAAGGCCCCGAGCACCGGGGAGCTGTTTTTT
TRBD1,TRBJ2-5,many,TRBV15,CATSGDRARSETQYF,TGTGCCACCAGTGGGGACAGGGCTAGGTCAGAGACCCAGTACTTC
NA,TRBJ2-1,medium-sized,TRBV25-1,CASSDLDSAHNEQFF,TGTGCCAGCAGTGATTTGGACAGTGCCCACAATGAGCAGTTCTTC
NA,TRBJ2-5,NA,TRBV6-1,CATRRTVGPQGTQYF,TGTGCCACCAGGCGGACAGTCGGTCCCCAAGGGACCCAGTACTTC
NA,TRBJ2-5,NA,TRBV24-1,CATSEKGETQYF,TGTGCCACCAGTGAGAAAGGGGAGACCCAGTACTTC
NA,TRBJ2-7,many,TRBV20-1,CSARAGELLIEQYF,TGCAGTGCTAGAGCGGGAGAGCTTTTAATCGAGCAGTACTTC
NA,TRBJ1-2,NA,TRBV28,CASGGMYGYTF,TGTGCCAGCGGGGGTATGTATGGCTACACCTTC
NA,TRBJ1-3,few,TRBV27,CASRLGINSGNTIYF,TGTGCCAGCAGATTAGGGATTAACTCTGGAAACACCATATATTTT
NA,TRBJ2-5,many,TRBV20-1,CSAMYRDQETQYF,TGCAGTGCTATGTACAGGGACCAAGAGACCCAGTACTTC
NA,TRBJ1-3,NA,TRBV5-1,CASSLAGVSGSTIYF,TGCGCCAGCAGCTTGGCCGGGGTCTCTGGCAGCACCATATATTTT
NA,TRBJ2-1,many,TRBV7-3,CASSLTVGSSYNEQFF,TGTGCCAGCAGCTTAACGGTTGGGAGTTCCTACAATGAGCAGTTCTTC
NA,TRBJ2-6,NA,TRBV28,CASSLYLRGGANVLTF,TGTGCCAGCAGTTTATATCTCAGGGGTGGGGCCAACGTCCTGACTTTC
NA,TRBJ2-3,many,TRBV4-1,CASSRGGGSGDTQYF,TGCGCCAGCAGCCGAGGTGGGGGGTCGGGAGATACGCAGTATTTT
TRBD1,TRBJ2-1,NA,TRBV29-1,CSVARGAGGSEQFF,TGCAGCGTTGCGAGAGGGGCAGGGGGCAGTGAGCAGTTCTTC
NA,TRBJ2-3,many,TRBV20-1,CSAAHRRLTTDTQYF,TGCAGTGCTGCCCACAGGAGACTTACGACAGATACGCAGTATTTT
TRBD2,TRBJ2-5,NA,TRBV10-3,CAISANSGAETQYF,TGTGCCATCAGTGCAAATAGCGGGGCAGAGACCCAGTACTTC
TRBD2,TRBJ2-5,NA,TRBV6-5,CASSHSSSGLAGQETQYF,TGTGCCAGCAGTCACTCGTCTTCAGGACTAGCGGGGCAAGAGACCCAGTACTTC
NA,TRBJ1-1,once,TRBV7-2,CASSLGIFSHPRAFF,TGTGCCAGCAGCTTAGGGATTTTCAGCCACCCTCGGGCTTTCTTT
NA,TRBJ1-1,few,TRBV12-3/TRBV12-4,CASSSEVTTGNTEAFF,TGTGCCAGCAGTAGTGAGGTCACTACGGGGAACACTGAAGCTTTCTTT
NA,TRBJ1-1,NA,TRBV7-9,CASSSQGQSHTEAFF,TGTGCCAGCAGCTCCCAAGGACAGTCACACACTGAAGCTTTCTTT
TRBD2,TRBJ2-7,many,TRBV6-1,CATKLAGGPYEQYF,TGTGCCACCAAACTAGCGGGAGGCCCCTACGAGCAGTACTTC
TRBD2,TRBJ2-5,many,TRBV15,CATSGGGSVVETQYF,TGTGCCACCAGCGGGGGGGGGAGCGTGGTGGAGACCCAGTACTTC
TRBD2,TRBJ2-7,NA,TRBV14,CATSRAGGYEQYF,TGTGCCACCAGCCGCGCGGGAGGGTACGAGCAGTACTTC
TRBD1,TRBJ1-2,many,TRBV6-5,CASSKTGTGHGYTF,TGTGCCAGCAGCAAGACCGGGACAGGGCATGGCTACACCTTC
TRBD1,TRBJ1-2,NA,TRBV25-1,CASRRTGGSYGYTF,TGTGCCAGCAGAAGGACAGGGGGGTCCTATGGCTACACCTTC
NA,TRBJ2-1,many,TRBV12-3/TRBV12-4,CASRFGGNEQFF,TGTGCCAGCAGATTTGGGGGGAATGAGCAGTTCTTC
NA,TRBJ2-5,NA,TRBV15,CATSRDRQGGGQETQYF,TGTGCCACCAGCAGAGATCGTCAGGGGGGGGGACAAGAGACCCAGTACTTC
TRBD1,TRBJ2-3,many,TRBV29-1,CSSLGQVSTDTQYF,TGCAGTAGCCTTGGACAGGTTAGCACAGATACGCAGTATTTT
TRBD2,TRBJ2-3,NA,TRBV7-6,CASSLGGEGTVTDTQYF,TGTGCCAGCAGCTTAGGGGGGGAGGGGACTGTGACAGATACGCAGTATTTT
NA,TRBJ2-4,NA,TRBV5-1,CASSSGVKRNIQYF,TGCGCCAGCAGCTCCGGAGTTAAACGAAACATTCAGTACTTC
NA,TRBJ1-2,NA,TRBV2,CASLAKGDLTGYTF,TGTGCCAGCTTGGCCAAGGGAGACTTGACTGGCTACACCTTC
NA,TRBJ2-3,many,TRBV2,CASSVNTDTQYF,TGTGCCAGCAGCGTCAACACAGATACGCAGTATTTT
NA,TRBJ2-7,many,TRBV9,CASSVAPGTEQYF,TGTGCCAGCAGCGTAGCTCCAGGGACCGAGCAGTACTTC
TRBD1,TRBJ1-2,NA,TRBV9,CASSVAPGQGARSTF,TGTGCCAGCAGCGTTGCACCGGGACAGGGGGCTCGCTCCACCTTC
TRBD2,TRBJ2-7,NA,TRBV6-5,CASGHSGGSPYEQYF,TGTGCCAGCGGTCACTCGGGCGGGAGTCCCTACGAGCAGTACTTC
NA,TRBJ1-1,few,TRBV2,CASSEAGWVAEAFF,TGTGCCAGCAGTGAAGCAGGGTGGGTCGCTGAAGCTTTCTTT
NA,TRBJ2-2,many,TRBV11-2,CASSSSDGNTGELFF,TGTGCCAGCAGCTCATCGGACGGAAACACCGGGGAGCTGTTTTTT
NA,TRBJ2-3,many,TRBV13,CASSYTSTDTQYF,TGTGCCAGCAGCTACACTAGCACAGATACGCAGTATTTT
TRBD2,TRBJ2-2,many,TRBV6-6,CASSYRIRTSPRRGTGELFF,TGTGCCAGCAGTTACAGGATCCGGACTAGCCCGAGGAGGGGCACCGGGGAGCTGTTTTTT
NA,TRBJ2-3,many,TRBV20-1,CSVTTIGARTDTQYF,TGCAGTGTCACAACAATAGGGGCGCGCACAGATACGCAGTATTTT